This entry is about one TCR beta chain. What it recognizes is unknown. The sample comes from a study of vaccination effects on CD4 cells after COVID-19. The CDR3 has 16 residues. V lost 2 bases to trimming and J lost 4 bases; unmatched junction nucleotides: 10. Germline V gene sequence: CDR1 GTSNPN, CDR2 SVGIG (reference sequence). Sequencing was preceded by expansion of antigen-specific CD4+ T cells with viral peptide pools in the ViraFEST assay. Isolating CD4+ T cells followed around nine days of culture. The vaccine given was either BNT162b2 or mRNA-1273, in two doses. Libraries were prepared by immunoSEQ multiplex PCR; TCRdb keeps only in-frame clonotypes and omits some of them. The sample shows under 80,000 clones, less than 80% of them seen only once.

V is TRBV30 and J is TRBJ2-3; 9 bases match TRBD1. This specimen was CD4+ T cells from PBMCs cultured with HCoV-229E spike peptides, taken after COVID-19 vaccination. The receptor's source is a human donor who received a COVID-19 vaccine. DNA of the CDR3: TGTGCCTGGAGTCCGACTCGGACAGGGGAGGCAGATACGCAGTATTTT. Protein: CAWSPTRTGEADTQYF.